The 10 T cell receptor beta chains listed next were all sequenced from one sample in a study of T cell responses to AZD1222 COVID-19 vaccine. Data came from immunoSEQ multiplex PCR; TCRdb stores just in-frame clones and leaves some out. The sample carries roughly 65,000 clones, roughly 83% recorded once. The sequenced sample was peripheral blood, obtained 28 days after the second AZD1222 dose. The receptors were sampled from an adult who received the AZD1222 COVID-19 vaccine.

V is TRBV5-6 and J is TRBJ2-7; 7 nucleotides match TRBD1. Germline V lookup: CDR1 SGHDT, CDR2 YYEEEE. CDR3 length: 15 amino acids. V lost 4 bases, J lost 0 bases, and 7 bases stayed unmatched. CDR3 loop: CASSKQTGLSYEQYF. The CDR3 DNA is TGTGCCAGCAGCAAACAGACAGGGCTCTCCTACGAGCAGTACTTC.

This chain links TRBV15 with TRBJ1-3; D not certain. This CDR3 region has 16 residues. The V end lost 0 bases, the J end lost 0 bases, and 9 bases lay between the germline ends. From germline, CDR1 is LNHNV and CDR2 YYDKDF (reference sequence). CDR3 in amino acids: CATSRDYSLSGNTIYF. For the CDR3, the DNA is TGTGCCACCAGCAGAGACTACAGTCTCTCTGGAAACACCATATATTTT.

The rearrangement uses TRBV11-2 and TRBJ2-3; D gene ambiguous. CDR1 and CDR2 from the germline V gene are SGHAT and FQNNGV. The V end lost 4 bases, the J end lost 1 base, and 9 bases lay between the germline ends. CDR3 size: 14 residues. This chain's CDR3 is CASSWGIGTDTQYF. The CDR3 DNA reads as TGTGCCAGCAGCTGGGGAATCGGCACAGATACGCAGTATTTT.

The chain joins TRBV5-1 to TRBJ1-1; tentative D call: TRBD1 (5 bases). V lost 3 bases, J lost 0 bases, and 9 bases lay in between. Germline assignment: CDR1 SGHRS and CDR2 YFSETQ. The CDR3 has 14 residues. CDR3 sequence reads: CASSSGFMNTEAFF. In nucleotides, the CDR3 is TGCGCCAGCAGCTCAGGGTTCATGAACACTGAAGCTTTCTTT.

J is TRBJ1-5 and V is TRBV7-2; D is ambiguous. The V gene's germline CDR1 is SGHTA and CDR2 FQGNSA. CDR3 size: 12 residues. The germline V and J ends were trimmed by 4 bases and 6 bases, with 7 bases remaining between them. This chain's CDR3 is CASSSLRQPQHF. The CDR3, as DNA: TGTGCCAGCAGCTCCCTCCGTCAGCCCCAGCATTTT.

V usage is TRBV19 and J usage is TRBJ2-7; D possibly corresponds to TRBD1 (6 bases). The V gene lost 6 bases and the J gene lost 1 base, with 10 bases spanning the gap. The germline gives CDR1 LNHDA, CDR2 SQIVND (reference sequence). CDR3 size: 13 residues. Here the CDR3 DNA reads TGTGCCAGTAGCCCCGGACAGTCCTACGAGCAGTACTTC. Protein: CASSPGQSYEQYF.

The gene calls are TRBV29-1 and TRBJ2-7; a possible D gene is TRBD2 (7 bases). Trimming cost V 7 bases and J 8 bases, with 21 bases left between them. The V gene's germline CDR1 is SQVTM and CDR2 ANQGSEA. The CDR3 is 13 amino acids. CDR3 bases: TGCAGCGATGGGGGGGGCAGCGCCTCTCAGCAGTACTTC. It encodes CSDGGGSASQQYF.

This sequence joins TRBV3-1 (or the pseudogene TRBV3-2) and TRBJ2-1; 9 nucleotides match TRBD2. This CDR3 contains 16 residues. In germline, CDR1 is LGHDT, CDR2 YNNKEL (reference sequence). The V segment lost 4 bases and the J segment 4 bases; nucleotides outside the gene matches: 8. The CDR3 reads CASSRPSSGVYNEQFF. In DNA form, the CDR3 reads TGTGCCAGCAGCCGGCCCTCTAGCGGGGTATACAATGAGCAGTTCTTC.

This clone was picked up one time. The CDR3 DNA follows: TGTGCTAGTGGTCCCGGACTAGCGGGAGGAGGGACCGGGGAGCTGTTTTTT. Its protein is CASGPGLAGGGTGELFF. The rearrangement uses TRBV12-5 and TRBJ2-2; 14 nucleotides line up with TRBD2. Germline assignment: CDR1 LGHNT and CDR2 FRNRAP. V gave up 5 bases and J gave up 5 bases; unmatched junction bases: 7. The CDR3 length is 17 residues. The complete variable domain, with remaining parts taken from reference TRBV12-5 and TRBJ2-2, reads DARVTQTPRHKVTEMGQEVTMRCQPILGHNTVFWYRQTMMQGLELLAYFRNRAPLDDSGMPKDRFSAEMPDATLATLKIQPSEPRDSAVYFCASGPGLAGGGTGELFFGEGSRLTVL.

The rearrangement links TRBV3-1 (or the pseudogene TRBV3-2) to TRBJ1-1; 7 bases fit TRBD1. The CDR3 is 16 residues long. In germline, CDR1 is LGHDT, CDR2 YNNKEL (reference sequence). The junction had 5 bases not matched to a gene; V was cut back by 0 bases and J by 1 base. CDR3 nucleotides: TGTGCCAGCAGCCAAGACTTACGGACAGGGAACACTGAAGCTTTCTTT. Protein sequence: CASSQDLRTGNTEAFF.